The 7 T cell receptor beta chains presented below share a single source sample, sequenced in a study of T cells in tuberculosis. Measured with immunoSEQ multiplex PCR; TCRdb has only the in-frame clones, and not every one. Among 30,000 to 35,000 clones listed, around 95% were seen once. Source material: PBMCs. Every receptor here comes from a donor aged 5-35 years with latent tuberculosis or without tuberculosis infection.

This clone was recorded once. The J gene is TRBJ1-3, the V gene TRBV7-6, with D maybe TRBD1 (6 bases). CDR1 and CDR2 from the germline V gene are SGHVS and FNYEAQ. V lost 5 bases to trimming and J lost 4 bases, with 15 bases between them. The CDR3 spans 15 residues. CDR3 DNA: TGTGCCAGCAGCCAGCAGAGGGGGAACGGAAACACCATATATTTT. It codes for CASSQQRGNGNTIYF.

The chain joins TRBV5-6 to TRBJ1-2, with D uncertain. V was pared by 4 bases and J by 8 bases, with 9 bases between. Germline CDR1 reads SGHDT; CDR2 reads YYEEEE. The CDR3 runs 11 residues. The CDR3 DNA reads as TGTGCCAGCAGCCGAGGGTGGGGCTACACCTTC. Its translation: CASSRGWGYTF.

J is TRBJ1-2 and V is TRBV5-6; 7 nucleotides align to TRBD1. J gave up 7 bases and V 4 bases, and 4 bases lay outside the gene matches. This CDR3 region has 12 residues. Germline V gene lookup returns CDR1 SGHDT and CDR2 YYEEEE. The CDR3 sequence: CASSTGTVGYTF. The CDR3 DNA is TGTGCCAGCAGCACCGGGACAGTTGGCTACACCTTC. Together with reference TRBV5-6 and TRBJ1-2, the CDR3 gives the full variable domain: DAGVTQSPTHLIKTRGQQVTLRCSPKSGHDTVSWYQQALGQGPQFIFQYYEEEERQRGNFPDRFSGHQFPNYSSELNVNALLLGDSALYLCASSTGTVGYTFGSGTRLTVV.

The J gene is TRBJ2-3, the V gene TRBV6-5, with 8 bases fitting TRBD2. V dropped 9 bases and J dropped 4; count of bases not matched to a gene: 6. There are 13 residues in the CDR3. The germline gives CDR1 MNHEY, CDR2 SVGAGI. This CDR3 reads CASSRGGSDTQYF. The DNA for the CDR3 is TGTGCCAGTAGCCGGGGGGGGTCAGATACGCAGTATTTT.

The chain links TRBV6-5 to TRBJ2-7; 7 bases line up with TRBD1. V lost 5 bases to trimming and J lost 5 bases; unmatched junction nucleotides: 12. Germline loops: CDR1 MNHEY, CDR2 SVGAGI. The CDR3 runs to 15 residues. The CDR3 spells CASSPLMETGNEQYF. In DNA, the CDR3 is TGTGCCAGCAGTCCATTGATGGAGACAGGGAACGAGCAGTACTTC.

This rearrangement joins TRBV11-2 to TRBJ1-4; D possibly corresponds to TRBD1 (6 bases). Trimming left V 1 base short and J 8 bases short, with 11 bases between. Germline V CDR1 and CDR2: SGHAT, FQNNGV. CDR3 length: 14 residues. CDR3 nucleotide sequence: TGTGCCAGCAGCTTAGGGGGGCCTGGAGAAAAACTGTTTTTT. Translated: CASSLGGPGEKLFF.

V gene TRBV27 combines with J gene TRBJ2-7; 13 nucleotides match TRBD2. The germline gives CDR1 MNHEY, CDR2 SMNVEV (reference sequence). Trimming at V came to 3 bases and at J to 0 bases, leaving 2 bases not matched to a gene. The CDR3 has 16 amino acids. Written as DNA, the CDR3 is TGTGCCAGCAGTTTGGGACTAGCGGGGAGCTCCTACGAGCAGTACTTC. The encoded protein is CASSLGLAGSSYEQYF.